This T cell receptor (beta chain) was sequenced during a study of T cell responses to AZD1222 COVID-19 vaccine (dated by TCRdb to about 2021). Describing the broader study: A total of 230 to 250 trial participants underwent TCR sequencing, of whom 207 received two doses of AZD1222 and about 26 received two doses of the MenACWY control vaccine. Trial participants were enrolled into age subgroups of 18-55, 56-69 and 70-plus years, which contained roughly 140, 27 and 60 TCR-sequenced participants, respectively.

The CDR3 regions of human TCRbeta chains were analyzed by immunosequencing. Turning to the authors' computational methods: TCRs in the repertoires were matched against a reference library of SARS-CoV-2-specific TCRs that had been generated with the MIRA antigen-specificity platform. Breadth was defined as the fraction of unique TCRs that were SARS-CoV-2-associated. Depth was defined as the fraction of total T cells that were SARS-CoV-2-associated. Each spike-specific TCR was assigned to its reactive spike region and to a CD4 or CD8 class using the MIRA data. Log10-transformed breadth and depth values were compared by one-way ANOVA with Sidak's multiple comparisons tests. The table comes from immuneACCESS by way of TCRdb, which keeps in-frame sequences with V and J called. Part of the clones is missing from these tables; in studies checked, under half for an unresolved V gene and the rest for unknown reasons. V and J calls and clone size are as listed in that table; D and trimming were resolved from the DNA. Here the sample has 90,000 to 120,000 clones; 70% to 90% occur a single time. About 2.5% of the sample belongs to the ten largest clones.

The time point label here, explained by the study, means: about 28 days (+/-7) after the second vaccine dose. AZD1222 recipients whose second dose came at about 4 weeks and those whose second dose came at about 12 weeks were combined into one group, since spike-specific TCR depth and breadth did not differ between the two schedules. Samples from vaccinated people were obtained from the UK trials COV001 and COV002, which included a single-blind randomized controlled phase 2/3 trial of AZD1222 (ChAdOx1 nCoV-19) in healthy adults. Trial participant PBMC samples were collected at day 0 and day 28 after the second dose for TCRbeta chain sequencing. Concerning this clone itself: This receptor's antigen is unknown. Per-nucleotide qualities are absent, and no much larger clonotype sits a single base away.

Points the paper makes about the study in general: The vaccine-associated CD4 TCRs covered the entire spike protein, and the dominant responses fell in regions 160-218 and 743-854. Conclusions about previously exposed vaccinees were limited because only five to seven AZD1222 recipients were SARS-CoV-2 seropositive at baseline. In the small 56-69-year group, the increase in depth fell short of significance, most likely because of low power. No day 14 peak-response samples were available, so repertoires were characterized only after the peak T cell response. Reportedly, close to half of the unique spike-specific TCRs recognized epitopes lying outside the regions that are mutated in the B.1.351 and B.1.1.7 variants. A significant rise in spike-specific TCR breadth and depth was observed after two AZD1222 doses relative to day 0 and relative to MenACWY recipients. Participants were mostly white British, with more females than males. The authors suggested clonal diversity may have been underestimated.

Counted from cysteine to phenylalanine, this CDR3 has 13 amino acids. Only CDR3 DNA is held: 39 bases, read in frame from base 1. The germline V gene gives CDR1 as SQVTM and CDR2 as ANQGSEA. V has 7 bases trimmed and J has 2 bases trimmed; junction bases matching no gene number 8. The chain is encoded by TRBV29-1 joined to TRBJ2-7; TRBD1 aligns with 7 central bases. The sample here was peripheral blood, taken 28 days after the second AZD1222 dose. The receptor was isolated from an adult who received the AZD1222 COVID-19 vaccine. The CDR3 in this case is CSGADREPYEQYF. The nucleotide sequence reads TGCAGCGGGGCCGACAGGGAGCCCTACGAGCAGTACTTC.